This entry describes one TCR beta chain. As yet, its antigen is unknown. Assay: immunoSEQ multiplex PCR; the TCRdb copy retains only in-frame clones and omits some. The sample includes approximately 76,000 clones, about 79% seen only once; the top ten take more than 3.5%. This specimen belongs to a study of radiotherapy plus CTLA-4 blockade in lung cancer. General study points: Expansion of tumor-derived TCR clones was observed in blood after radiotherapy plus ipilimumab. Among reported predictors of response, early blood T cell clone dynamics with interferon-beta performed best.

Germline CDR1 and CDR2: SGHNT and YENEEA. V lost 5 bases, J lost 3 bases, and 14 bases lay in between. This CDR3 is built from 14 residues. The study treated chemo-refractory metastatic non-small-cell lung cancer patients with focal radiation plus ipilimumab CTLA-4 blockade. This clonotype originated in a human donor with non-small cell lung cancer who had a partial response to radiotherapy plus ipilimumab. Some clones in this sample may be carry-over from other donors' samples. V gene TRBV11-3 combines with J gene TRBJ2-7, with D possibly matching TRBD1 (7 bases). The sample consisted of peripheral blood, taken from a patient treated with radiotherapy plus ipilimumab. The CDR3 spells CASSAQGGFYEQYF. CDR3 bases: TGTGCCAGCAGCGCCCAGGGGGGATTCTACGAGCAGTACTTC.